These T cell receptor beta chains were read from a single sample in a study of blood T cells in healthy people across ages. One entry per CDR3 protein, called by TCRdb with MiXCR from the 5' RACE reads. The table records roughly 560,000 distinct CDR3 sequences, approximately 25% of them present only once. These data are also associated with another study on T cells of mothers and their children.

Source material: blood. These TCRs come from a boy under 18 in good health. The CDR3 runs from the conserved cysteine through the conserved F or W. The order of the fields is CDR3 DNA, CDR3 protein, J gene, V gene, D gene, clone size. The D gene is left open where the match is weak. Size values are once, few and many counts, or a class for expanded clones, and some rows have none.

CDR3 DNA: TGTGCCAGCAGCGTAGAGGTCGATGGGGAGGTAACTGAAGCTTTCTTT; CDR3 protein: CASSVEVDGEVTEAFF; J gene: TRBJ1-1; V gene: TRBV12-3/TRBV12-4; D gene: NA; clone size: NA
CDR3 DNA: TGTGCCAGCAGCTTAATAAACGGGACACGGCTTCCCCACATTCAGTACTTC; CDR3 protein: CASSLINGTRLPHIQYF; J gene: TRBJ2-4; V gene: TRBV7-9; D gene: NA; clone size: NA
CDR3 DNA: TGTGCCAGCAGATTCGACAGGGAAACTGAAGCTTTCTTT; CDR3 protein: CASRFDRETEAFF; J gene: TRBJ1-1; V gene: TRBV12-3/TRBV12-4; D gene: TRBD1; clone size: few
CDR3 DNA: TGCGCCAGCAGCCAAGCAGGACTAGCGGGGGGTCGAGAGACCCAGTACTTC; CDR3 protein: CASSQAGLAGGRETQYF; J gene: TRBJ2-5; V gene: TRBV4-3; D gene: TRBD2; clone size: few
CDR3 DNA: TGTGCCAGCAGCTTGGTGCAATCTAACTATGGCTACACCTTC; CDR3 protein: CASSLVQSNYGYTF; J gene: TRBJ1-2; V gene: TRBV5-5; D gene: NA; clone size: NA
CDR3 DNA: TGTGCCAGCAGTTTCTTACAGGGGGGAGAGACCCAGTACTTC; CDR3 protein: CASSFLQGGETQYF; J gene: TRBJ2-5; V gene: TRBV6-6; D gene: TRBD1; clone size: few
CDR3 DNA: TGTGCCAGCAGTCGGGGCGGCGGGCGTAGCACAGATACGCAGTATTTT; CDR3 protein: CASSRGGGRSTDTQYF; J gene: TRBJ2-3; V gene: TRBV28; D gene: NA; clone size: NA
CDR3 DNA: TGTGCCAGCAGTGACAGGGCAAATCAGCCCCAGCATTTT; CDR3 protein: CASSDRANQPQHF; J gene: TRBJ1-5; V gene: TRBV27; D gene: TRBD1; clone size: few
CDR3 DNA: TGCAGTGCTTTTAGCGGGAGGGCCGGCGAGCAGTACTTC; CDR3 protein: CSAFSGRAGEQYF; J gene: TRBJ2-7; V gene: TRBV20-1; D gene: TRBD2; clone size: NA
CDR3 DNA: TGTGCCAGCAGCTTAGCGGCAGGGTATACTAATGAAAAACTGTTTTTT; CDR3 protein: CASSLAAGYTNEKLFF; J gene: TRBJ1-4; V gene: TRBV7-9; D gene: NA; clone size: few
CDR3 DNA: TGTGCCAGTGCGAGGGTGGGCGGGAGCAAGAAAGATACGCAGTATTTT; CDR3 protein: CASARVGGSKKDTQYF; J gene: TRBJ2-3; V gene: TRBV27; D gene: TRBD2; clone size: NA
CDR3 DNA: TGTGCCAGCAGCCATTCAGGACTCAACAATGAGCAGTTCTTC; CDR3 protein: CASSHSGLNNEQFF; J gene: TRBJ2-1; V gene: TRBV13; D gene: NA; clone size: NA
CDR3 DNA: TGTGCCAGCAGCCGTAGAGGACTAGCGGGGGAGCTGATCACAGATACGCAGTATTTT; CDR3 protein: CASSRRGLAGELITDTQYF; J gene: TRBJ2-3; V gene: TRBV7-2; D gene: TRBD2; clone size: few
CDR3 DNA: TGTGCCAGCAGTTACTCCCACCTGGGCTACGAGCAGTACTTC; CDR3 protein: CASSYSHLGYEQYF; J gene: TRBJ2-7; V gene: TRBV6-5; D gene: NA; clone size: NA
CDR3 DNA: TGTGCCAGCAGAACTACAGGATTCTCCTACGAGCAGTACTTC; CDR3 protein: CASRTTGFSYEQYF; J gene: TRBJ2-7; V gene: TRBV27; D gene: NA; clone size: NA
CDR3 DNA: TGCAGTGCTCTAGCGGGGGGGATAGAGACCCAGTACTTC; CDR3 protein: CSALAGGIETQYF; J gene: TRBJ2-5; V gene: TRBV20-1; D gene: TRBD2; clone size: NA
CDR3 DNA: TGTGCCAGCAGCCAGCCGGCTGGGTCCGAGCAGTACTTC; CDR3 protein: CASSQPAGSEQYF; J gene: TRBJ2-7; V gene: TRBV3-1; D gene: NA; clone size: NA
CDR3 DNA: TGCAGTGACCGGGCGATCGGAAACACCATATATTTT; CDR3 protein: CSDRAIGNTIYF; J gene: TRBJ1-3; V gene: TRBV20-1; D gene: NA; clone size: few
CDR3 DNA: TGTGCCAGCAGTTACGTTTCGGACAGCTCCTACGAGCAGTACTTC; CDR3 protein: CASSYVSDSSYEQYF; J gene: TRBJ2-7; V gene: TRBV6-5; D gene: NA; clone size: NA
CDR3 DNA: TGCAGTGCTAGTCTCGGGAGAATGGGCGAGCAGTACTTC; CDR3 protein: CSASLGRMGEQYF; J gene: TRBJ2-7; V gene: TRBV20-1; D gene: NA; clone size: NA
CDR3 DNA: TGTGCCAGCAGCTTAGTCGGGACAGGGAGTCTCTACACCGGGGAGCTGTTTTTT; CDR3 protein: CASSLVGTGSLYTGELFF; J gene: TRBJ2-2; V gene: TRBV7-2; D gene: TRBD1; clone size: NA
CDR3 DNA: TGCGCTAGCAGCCAAGATTGGGGAGACACTGAAGCTTTCTTT; CDR3 protein: CASSQDWGDTEAFF; J gene: TRBJ1-1; V gene: TRBV4-1; D gene: NA; clone size: few
CDR3 DNA: TGTGCCAGCAGGACCAACAATGAGCAGTTCTTC; CDR3 protein: CASRTNNEQFF; J gene: TRBJ2-1; V gene: TRBV28; D gene: NA; clone size: few
CDR3 DNA: TGTGCCAGCAGCCCCGGACTAGGGAATTACTACAATGAGCAGTTCTTC; CDR3 protein: CASSPGLGNYYNEQFF; J gene: TRBJ2-1; V gene: TRBV3-1; D gene: TRBD2; clone size: NA
CDR3 DNA: TGTGCCAGCAGTGGAGGAGGGGTACTTAACACTGAAGCTTTCTTT; CDR3 protein: CASSGGGVLNTEAFF; J gene: TRBJ1-1; V gene: TRBV25-1; D gene: NA; clone size: NA
CDR3 DNA: TGTGCCAGCAGCCTTCGGGGACAGGGTGACGAGCAGTACTTC; CDR3 protein: CASSLRGQGDEQYF; J gene: TRBJ2-7; V gene: TRBV3-1; D gene: TRBD1; clone size: NA
CDR3 DNA: TGTGCCGGCAGCGTAGCCAGGTCCTTAGATACGCAGTATTTT; CDR3 protein: CAGSVARSLDTQYF; J gene: TRBJ2-3; V gene: TRBV9; D gene: NA; clone size: few
CDR3 DNA: TGTGCCAGCACAGGGGGGACTATCGGACCGAGCCAAGAGACCCAGTACTTC; CDR3 protein: CASTGGTIGPSQETQYF; J gene: TRBJ2-5; V gene: TRBV28; D gene: NA; clone size: few
CDR3 DNA: TGTGCCAGCAGCGCCCACAGGATTGATTATTATGGCTACACCTTC; CDR3 protein: CASSAHRIDYYGYTF; J gene: TRBJ1-2; V gene: TRBV7-2; D gene: NA; clone size: NA
CDR3 DNA: TGTGCCAGCAGTGCCGGGACAGGGCTTTCCGAGCAGTACTTC; CDR3 protein: CASSAGTGLSEQYF; J gene: TRBJ2-7; V gene: TRBV6-5; D gene: TRBD1; clone size: few
CDR3 DNA: TGTGCCAGCGGGCAATACCGAGATACGCAGTATTTT; CDR3 protein: CASGQYRDTQYF; J gene: TRBJ2-3; V gene: TRBV2; D gene: NA; clone size: NA
CDR3 DNA: TGTGCCAGCAGCAACCGGGACAGGGGTATGGGAGAGCAGTACTTC; CDR3 protein: CASSNRDRGMGEQYF; J gene: TRBJ2-5; V gene: TRBV9; D gene: TRBD1; clone size: NA
CDR3 DNA: TGTGCCAGCAGGACTGTAAGGGGGATTGGGATTCAGTACTTC; CDR3 protein: CASRTVRGIGIQYF; J gene: TRBJ2-4; V gene: TRBV28; D gene: NA; clone size: few
CDR3 DNA: TGCAGTGCTAGAGAGCCGGACCCCAGGGAGACCCAGTACTTC; CDR3 protein: CSAREPDPRETQYF; J gene: TRBJ2-5; V gene: TRBV20-1; D gene: NA; clone size: once
CDR3 DNA: TGTGCCAGCAGTTTAAGGACCGTAAGGACAGGGGAGGAGACCCAGTACTTC; CDR3 protein: CASSLRTVRTGEETQYF; J gene: TRBJ2-5; V gene: TRBV28; D gene: TRBD1; clone size: NA
CDR3 DNA: TGTGCCAGCAGCTTGGGACAGGGGCTACTCCATGAGCAGTTCTTC; CDR3 protein: CASSLGQGLLHEQFF; J gene: TRBJ2-1; V gene: TRBV7-9; D gene: TRBD1; clone size: NA
CDR3 DNA: TGTGCCATCAGTGGACTAGCGGGAGCAAGAGCAGATACGCAGTATTTT; CDR3 protein: CAISGLAGARADTQYF; J gene: TRBJ2-3; V gene: TRBV10-3; D gene: TRBD2; clone size: once
CDR3 DNA: TGTGCCAGCAGTTTAAGGGCTCCGGGACAGTCGAACACTGAAGCTTTCTTT; CDR3 protein: CASSLRAPGQSNTEAFF; J gene: TRBJ1-1; V gene: TRBV27; D gene: TRBD1; clone size: few
CDR3 DNA: TGTGCCAGCAGCGTAGCCTCAGCGAACTATGGCTACACCTTC; CDR3 protein: CASSVASANYGYTF; J gene: TRBJ1-2; V gene: TRBV9; D gene: NA; clone size: NA
CDR3 DNA: TGCGCCAGCAGCAAATCCGGGACTGCCGCCACCGGGGAGCTGTTTTTT; CDR3 protein: CASSKSGTAATGELFF; J gene: TRBJ2-2; V gene: TRBV4-1; D gene: NA; clone size: NA
CDR3 DNA: TGTGCCAGCAGCTTAGCCCTGACACCGGGACAGGGCTACGAGCAGTACTTC; CDR3 protein: CASSLALTPGQGYEQYF; J gene: TRBJ2-7; V gene: TRBV7-2; D gene: TRBD1; clone size: NA
CDR3 DNA: TGTGCCAGCAGCGTAGGCGATGAGCAGTTCTTC; CDR3 protein: CASSVGDEQFF; J gene: TRBJ2-1; V gene: TRBV9; D gene: NA; clone size: many
CDR3 DNA: TGTGCCAGCAGCGTCAGCGTTGACCTGGGCTATAATTCACCCCTCCACTTT; CDR3 protein: CASSVSVDLGYNSPLHF; J gene: TRBJ1-6; V gene: TRBV9; D gene: NA; clone size: NA
CDR3 DNA: TGTGCCAGCAGCCCTACAGGGGATGGGGGCAATGAGCAGTTCTTC; CDR3 protein: CASSPTGDGGNEQFF; J gene: TRBJ2-1; V gene: TRBV6-5; D gene: TRBD1; clone size: few
CDR3 DNA: TGTGCCAGCAGTTTAGGGTTTGGTAGCAATCAGCCCCAGCATTTT; CDR3 protein: CASSLGFGSNQPQHF; J gene: TRBJ1-5; V gene: TRBV27; D gene: NA; clone size: NA
CDR3 DNA: TGTGCCAGCAGCCAAAAAAACACCGGGGAGCTGTTTTTT; CDR3 protein: CASSQKNTGELFF; J gene: TRBJ2-2; V gene: TRBV3-1; D gene: NA; clone size: few
CDR3 DNA: TGTGCCAGCAGTTTTCAGACGGAGAACACTGAAGCTTTCTTT; CDR3 protein: CASSFQTENTEAFF; J gene: TRBJ1-1; V gene: TRBV28; D gene: NA; clone size: few